The entry below gives a single TCR beta chain sequence along with its context. Data came from immunoSEQ multiplex PCR; TCRdb stores just in-frame clones and leaves some out. The sample has 250,000 to 400,000 clones, less than 85% seen once; the top ten hold 1.9%. These data belong to a study of blood T cell repertoires in COVID-19. Clinical history as reported by participants underpinned cohort assignment. Exposed enrollees had met someone with a PCR-confirmed or clinician-diagnosed COVID-19 case at some point within the 2 weeks before study entry. The sequence was obtained from a woman between 25 and 40 years old who had been exposed to COVID-19. Material: PBMCs or T cells enriched from blood (not recorded which).

DNA of the CDR3: TGTGCCAGCAGATATGCAGGCGAGCAGTACTTC. Translating it yields CASRYAGEQYF. This sequence joins TRBV28 and TRBJ2-7; D not certain. With 6 bases removed from V and 6 bases from J, the gap between germline ends came to 9 bases. Germline CDR1 reads MDHEN; CDR2 reads SYDVKM. This CDR3 is built from 11 residues.